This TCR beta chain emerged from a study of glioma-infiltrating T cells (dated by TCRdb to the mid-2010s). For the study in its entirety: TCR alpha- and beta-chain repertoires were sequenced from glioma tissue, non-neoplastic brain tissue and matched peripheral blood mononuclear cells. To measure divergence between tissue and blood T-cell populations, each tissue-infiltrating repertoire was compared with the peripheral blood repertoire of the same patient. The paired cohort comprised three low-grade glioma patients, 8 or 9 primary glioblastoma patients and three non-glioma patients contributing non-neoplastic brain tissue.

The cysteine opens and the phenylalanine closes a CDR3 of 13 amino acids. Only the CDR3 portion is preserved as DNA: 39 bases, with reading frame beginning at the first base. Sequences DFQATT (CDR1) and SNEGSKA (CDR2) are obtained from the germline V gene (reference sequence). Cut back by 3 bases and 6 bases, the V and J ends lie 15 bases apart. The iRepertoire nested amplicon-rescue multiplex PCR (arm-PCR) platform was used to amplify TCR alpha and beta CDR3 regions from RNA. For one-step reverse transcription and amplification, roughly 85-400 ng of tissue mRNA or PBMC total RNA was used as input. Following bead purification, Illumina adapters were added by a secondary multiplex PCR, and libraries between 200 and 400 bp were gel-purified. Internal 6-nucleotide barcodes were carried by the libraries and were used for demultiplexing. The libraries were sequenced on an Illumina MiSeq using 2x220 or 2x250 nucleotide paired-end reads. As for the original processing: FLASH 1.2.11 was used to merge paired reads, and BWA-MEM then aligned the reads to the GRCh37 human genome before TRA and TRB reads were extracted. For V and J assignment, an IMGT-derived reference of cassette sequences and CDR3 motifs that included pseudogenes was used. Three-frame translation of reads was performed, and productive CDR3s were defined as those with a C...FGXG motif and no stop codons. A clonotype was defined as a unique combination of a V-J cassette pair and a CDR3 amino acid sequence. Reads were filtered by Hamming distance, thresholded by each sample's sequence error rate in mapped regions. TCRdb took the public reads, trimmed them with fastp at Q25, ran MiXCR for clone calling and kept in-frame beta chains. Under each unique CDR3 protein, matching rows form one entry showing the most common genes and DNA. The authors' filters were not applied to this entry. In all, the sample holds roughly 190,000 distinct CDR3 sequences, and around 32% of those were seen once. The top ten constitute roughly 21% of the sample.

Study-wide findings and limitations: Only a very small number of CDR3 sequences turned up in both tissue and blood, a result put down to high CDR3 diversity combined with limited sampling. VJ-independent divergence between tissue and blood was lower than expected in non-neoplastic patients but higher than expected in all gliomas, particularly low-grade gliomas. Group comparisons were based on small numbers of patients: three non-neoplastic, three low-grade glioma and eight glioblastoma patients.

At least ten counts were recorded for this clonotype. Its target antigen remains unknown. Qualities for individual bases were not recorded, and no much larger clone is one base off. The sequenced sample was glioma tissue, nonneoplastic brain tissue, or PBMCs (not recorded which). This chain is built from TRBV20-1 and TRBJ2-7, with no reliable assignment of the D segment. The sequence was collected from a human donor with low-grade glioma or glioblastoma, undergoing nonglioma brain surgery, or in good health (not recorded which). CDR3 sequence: CSASYLGDFEQYF. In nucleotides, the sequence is TGCAGTGCTAGTTATTTGGGCGACTTCGAGCAGTACTTC.